The clone carrying this T cell receptor (beta chain) was seen only once. The source of the sample is a study of blood T cell repertoires in COVID-19. As for the study in general: Nucleic acid was either cDNA or gDNA, and it came from T cells, B-cell-depleted T cells, or PBMCs.

Assay used: immunoSEQ multiplex PCR; TCRdb lists only in-frame clones, some missing. The table lists 150,000 to 200,000 clones, 85% to 90% of them singletons. The TCR originated in a man younger than 30 with acute or convalescent COVID-19. The sequenced sample consisted of peripheral blood.

The CDR3 nucleotides read TGTGCCAGCAGCCCACCCGGGACCTACAATGAGCAGTTCTTC. Translation: CASSPPGTYNEQFF. The chain has TRBV9 and TRBJ2-1, with a possible D match to TRBD2 (5 bases). Germline V gene sequence: CDR1 SGDLS, CDR2 YYNGEE. Trimming took 4 bases from V and 2 from J, leaving 10 bases between them. This CDR3 region has 14 residues.